The present T cell receptor beta chain was sequenced within a study of immune reconstitution after stem cell transplant in scleroderma (dated by TCRdb to about 2017). From a lookup of the germline V gene, CDR1 and CDR2 are MDHEN and SYDVKM. At the junction V is shortened by 5 bases and J by 5 bases; bases outside the gene matches: 5. From cysteine to phenylalanine, the CDR3 is 13 amino acids long. CDR3 DNA only is kept here, 39 bases in frame from base 1. Libraries were constructed by RT-PCR. TCRdb lists the instrument as Illumina MiSeq. TCRdb applied fastp at Q25 and MiXCR to the public reads, then kept only in-frame beta chains. Records with the same CDR3 protein are collapsed into one entry carrying the most frequent genes and DNA. The sample table lists 5,000 or so distinct CDR3 sequences, 8.5% of them with a count of one. Less than 5% of the sample goes to the ten largest clones. This clonotype was counted only a few times. The antigen this receptor binds is unknown. Per-nucleotide qualities are absent, and no much larger clonotype sits a single base away.

The sequence came from a male donor with systemic sclerosis. The rearrangement combines TRBV28 with TRBJ1-1; the junction holds 7 bases that match TRBD1. Collection took place before or after autologous hematopoietic stem cell transplantation (not recorded which). CDR3 reads: CASSQGQKTEAFF. The DNA sequence reads TGTGCCAGCAGTCAGGGACAGAAAACTGAAGCTTTCTTT.